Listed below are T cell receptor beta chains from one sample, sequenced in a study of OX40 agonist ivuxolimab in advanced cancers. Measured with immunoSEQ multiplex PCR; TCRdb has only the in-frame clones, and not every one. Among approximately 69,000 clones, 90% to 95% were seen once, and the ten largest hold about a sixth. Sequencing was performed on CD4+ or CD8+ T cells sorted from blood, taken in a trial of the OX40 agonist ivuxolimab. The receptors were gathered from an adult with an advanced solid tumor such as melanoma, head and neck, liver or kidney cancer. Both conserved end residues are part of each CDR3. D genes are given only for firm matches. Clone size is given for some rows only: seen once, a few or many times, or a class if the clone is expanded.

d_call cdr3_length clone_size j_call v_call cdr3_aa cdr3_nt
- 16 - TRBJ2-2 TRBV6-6 CASSVTLSLNTGELFF TGTGCCAGCAGTGTAACCTTGTCCCTTAACACCGGGGAGCTGTTTTTT
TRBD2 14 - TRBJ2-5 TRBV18 CASSPTSGKETQYF TGTGCCAGCTCACCGACTAGCGGAAAAGAGACCCAGTACTTC
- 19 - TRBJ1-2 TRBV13 CASSLGEGPRAPGGYGYTF TGTGCCAGCAGCTTAGGAGAGGGCCCCCGGGCTCCGGGGGGATATGGCTACACCTTC
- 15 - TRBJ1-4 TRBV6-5 CASSYLGGSNEKLFF TGTGCCAGCAGTTACTTAGGAGGTTCTAATGAAAAACTGTTTTTT
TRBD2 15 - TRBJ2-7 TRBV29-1 CSALGTSGDPWEQYF TGCAGCGCCCTGGGGACTAGCGGGGACCCTTGGGAGCAGTACTTC
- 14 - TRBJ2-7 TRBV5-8 CASSLDLSAGEQYF TGTGCCAGCAGCTTGGATCTTTCAGCTGGGGAGCAGTACTTC
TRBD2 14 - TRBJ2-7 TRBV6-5 CASSAETSGYEQYF TGTGCCAGCAGTGCCGAGACTAGCGGCTACGAGCAGTACTTC
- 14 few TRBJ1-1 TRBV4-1 CASSGSSPNTEAFF TGCGCCAGCAGCGGTAGCAGCCCGAACACTGAAGCTTTCTTT
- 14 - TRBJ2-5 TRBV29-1 CSVEDRGSSGTQYF TGCAGCGTTGAAGATCGAGGTAGTTCAGGGACCCAGTACTTC
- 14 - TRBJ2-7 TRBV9 CASSVGSATYEQYF TGTGCCAGCAGCGTAGGCAGCGCGACCTACGAGCAGTACTTC
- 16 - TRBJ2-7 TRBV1 CTSSQDHCQGGYEQYF TGCACCAGCAGCCAAGATCACTGCCAGGGGGGATACGAGCAGTACTTC
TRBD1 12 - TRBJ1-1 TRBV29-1 CSARTGATEAFF TGCAGCGCCAGAACAGGGGCCACTGAAGCTTTCTTT
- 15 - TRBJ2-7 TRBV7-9 CASSRTRDGTYEQYF TGTGCCAGCAGCCGGACCCGGGACGGCACCTACGAGCAGTACTTC
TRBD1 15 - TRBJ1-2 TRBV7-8 CASSLGGGGIYGYTF TGTGCCAGCAGCCTAGGTGGAGGGGGCATCTATGGCTACACCTTC
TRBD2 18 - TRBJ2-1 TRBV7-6 CASSLVPLAGGPENEQFF TGTGCCAGCAGCTTAGTTCCACTAGCGGGGGGGCCGGAGAATGAGCAGTTCTTC
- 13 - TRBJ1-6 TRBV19 CATRGGWDSPLHF TGTGCCACAAGGGGGGGGTGGGATTCACCCCTCCACTTT
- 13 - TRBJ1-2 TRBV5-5 CASSLEGIYGYTF TGTGCCAGCAGCTTGGAGGGAATCTATGGCTACACCTTC
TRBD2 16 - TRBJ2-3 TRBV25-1 CASTDRGDSSTDTQYF TGTGCCAGCACCGACCGGGGGGACTCTAGCACAGATACGCAGTATTTT
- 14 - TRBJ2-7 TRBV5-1 CASSLAGPLDEQYF TGCGCCAGCAGCTTGGCAGGGCCCCTCGACGAGCAGTACTTC
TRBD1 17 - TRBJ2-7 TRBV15 CATSRDRGGGGSYEQYF TGTGCCACCAGCAGAGATCGAGGGGGCGGTGGGTCCTACGAGCAGTACTTC
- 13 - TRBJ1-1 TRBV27 CATKGGVRTEAFF TGTGCCACCAAGGGGGGGGTGAGGACTGAAGCTTTCTTT
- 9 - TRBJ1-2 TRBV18 CANRYGYTF TGTGCCAACCGCTATGGCTACACCTTC
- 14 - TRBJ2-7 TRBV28 CASSRPVSAYEQYF TGTGCCAGCAGCCGCCCCGTCTCCGCCTACGAGCAGTACTTC
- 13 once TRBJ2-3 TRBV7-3 CASSLFVTDTQYF TGTGCCAGCAGCTTATTCGTCACAGATACGCAGTATTTT
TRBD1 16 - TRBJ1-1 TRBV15 CATSRDKGGLDAEAFF TGTGCCACCAGCAGAGATAAAGGGGGCTTGGACGCTGAAGCTTTCTTT
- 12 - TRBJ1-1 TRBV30 CACPLMRAEAFF TGTGCCTGCCCTTTGATGAGGGCTGAAGCTTTCTTT
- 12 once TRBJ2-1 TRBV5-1 CASSPRYNEQFF TGCGCCAGCAGCCCGCGGTACAATGAGCAGTTCTTC